This T cell receptor (beta chain) was sequenced for a study of monozygotic twins with inflammatory bowel disease. During cDNA synthesis, UMIs that each contained a 6-nucleotide sample barcode were added by means of template switching. TCRdb derives one entry per CDR3 protein from the 5' RACE reads, leaving out DNA. The listing records around 410,000 distinct CDR3 sequences. As for this clonotype: Its antigen remains unknown.

This CDR3 has 19 residues. Germline V gene sequence: CDR1 MGHRA, CDR2 YSYEKL. Broader study findings: The results supported no single strong signal or clonotype associated with IBD.

V gene TRBV4-1 combines with J gene TRBJ2-4; TCRdb returns TRBD1, unconfirmable since there is no DNA. This sequence was found in a human donor with ulcerative colitis or Crohn's disease, or a healthy co-twin of an affected twin (not recorded which). Sequencing used blood. CDR3 loop: CASSPYGDRGLGPKNIQYF.